The present T cell receptor (beta chain) was sequenced within a study of cytomegalovirus exposure and HLA in healthy donors (dated by TCRdb to between 2016 and 2019). Regarding the complete study: According to a later analysis, one platform produced both the 120 validation repertoires and the roughly 660 repertoires of the first cohort. In addition to the first cohort of approximately 650 subjects, a separate validation cohort of 130 or so different subjects was used. The study combined high-throughput TCR immunosequencing, statistical association of individual TCRs with disease status, and machine learning to predict cytomegalovirus infection status. The study aimed to test whether cataloging public T cell receptors could reveal signatures of past pathogen exposure.

V and J are trimmed by 2 bases and 10 bases, and the gene matches miss 3 bases of the junction. CDR1 and CDR2 (MNHEY, SVGAGI) derive from the germline V gene. The CDR3 sequence holds 13 residues, the cysteine and phenylalanine included. Only CDR3 DNA is held: 39 bases, read in frame from base 1. Remarks on this clone: Its antigen specificity is not known. No base qualities exist here, and no much larger clone lies one base off it.

The donors belonged to the validation cohort of about 120 subjects, which was separate from the approximately 700-subject first cohort. Receptor amplification or capture employed the immunoSEQ multiplex PCR assay. As for how the authors treated the data: A statistical classification framework was developed to diagnose cytomegalovirus status using the catalog of TCR beta chain sequences. TCRdb carries this immuneACCESS record with in-frame sequences only. Its versions omit some clonotypes, under half of them owing to an unresolved V gene in the studies checked, with the rest unexplained. That table gives V, J and clone size, and the DNA gave D and trimming. This sample has around 250,000 clones in its table, and about 92% of those were observed once. The ten top clones hold 3% to 3.5% of the sample. Study-wide findings and limitations: Subsequent analysis determined that TCRs grouped into clusters in the first cohort also showed a tendency toward co-occurrence across the 90 to 150 validation repertoires, and 94% of cluster scores exceeded 0. In vitro tests confirmed that a few of the cytomegalovirus-associated TCR beta chains recognize cytomegalovirus antigens. While some public TCRs were present in many individuals, most TCR sequences turned up only very rarely across donors. Cytomegalovirus status was reported to be diagnosed by the classifier with high specificity and sensitivity in both the original and validation cohorts. According to the authors, the approach could potentially be generalized to other disease states and immunological phenotypes. A later analysis lacked HLA typing for the validation cohort, so it scored co-occurrence in that cohort across all 110 or so repertoires. In the study, 150 to 200 TCR beta chains were listed as associated with cytomegalovirus.

Material: PBMCs. The TCR sequence derives from a woman in her 30s in good health and CMV-seronegative. The chain is assembled from TRBV6-5 and TRBJ2-1; TRBD1 lines up with 9 middle nucleotides. The sequenced DNA: TGTGCCAGCAGTTACGAAGGGACAGGGGAGCAGTTCTTC. Its translation is CASSYEGTGEQFF.